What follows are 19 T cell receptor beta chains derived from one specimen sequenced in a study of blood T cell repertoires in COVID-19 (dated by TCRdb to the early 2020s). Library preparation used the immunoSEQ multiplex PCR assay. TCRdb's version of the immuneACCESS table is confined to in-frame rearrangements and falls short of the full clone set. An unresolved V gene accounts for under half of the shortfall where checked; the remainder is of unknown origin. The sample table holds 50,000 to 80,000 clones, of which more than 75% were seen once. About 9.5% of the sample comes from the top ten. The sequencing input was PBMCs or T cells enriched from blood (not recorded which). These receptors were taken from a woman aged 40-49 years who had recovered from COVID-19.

The CDR3: CASTPSGGQSREQFF. The CDR3, as DNA: TGTGCCAGCACCCCTAGCGGGGGCCAAAGCCGAGAGCAGTTCTTC. The chain uses TRBV6-5 and TRBJ2-1, with 10 bases identical to TRBD2. Per germline, CDR1 MNHEY and CDR2 SVGAGI. J lost 10 bases, V lost 7 bases, and 13 bases had no gene match. The CDR3 covers 15 residues.

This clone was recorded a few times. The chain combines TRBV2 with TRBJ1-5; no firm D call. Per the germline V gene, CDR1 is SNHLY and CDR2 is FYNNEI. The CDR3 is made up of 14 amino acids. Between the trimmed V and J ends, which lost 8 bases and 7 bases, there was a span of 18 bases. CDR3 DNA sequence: TGTGCCAGCGCTTCTATCGCGGGCTGGCAGCCCCAGCATTTT. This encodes CASASIAGWQPQHF.

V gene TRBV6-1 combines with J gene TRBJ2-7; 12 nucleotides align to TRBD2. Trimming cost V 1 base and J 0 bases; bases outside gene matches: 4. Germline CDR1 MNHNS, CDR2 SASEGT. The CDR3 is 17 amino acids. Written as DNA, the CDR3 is TGTGCCAGCAGTGAAGAAACTAGCGGGGGGATCTCCTACGAGCAGTACTTC. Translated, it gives CASSEETSGGISYEQYF.

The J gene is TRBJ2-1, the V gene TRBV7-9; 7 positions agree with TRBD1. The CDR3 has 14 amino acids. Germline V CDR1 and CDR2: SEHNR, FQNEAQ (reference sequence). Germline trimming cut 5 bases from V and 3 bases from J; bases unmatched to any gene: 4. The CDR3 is CASSRDSSYNEQFF. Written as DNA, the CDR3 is TGTGCCAGCAGCCGGGACAGCAGCTACAATGAGCAGTTCTTC.

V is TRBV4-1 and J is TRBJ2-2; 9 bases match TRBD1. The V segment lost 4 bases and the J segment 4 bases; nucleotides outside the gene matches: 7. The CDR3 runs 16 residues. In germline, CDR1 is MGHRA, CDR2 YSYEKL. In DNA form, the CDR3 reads TGCGCCAGCAGCCCAGGCCCGGGACAGGGCACCGGGGAGCTGTTTTTT. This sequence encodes CASSPGPGQGTGELFF.

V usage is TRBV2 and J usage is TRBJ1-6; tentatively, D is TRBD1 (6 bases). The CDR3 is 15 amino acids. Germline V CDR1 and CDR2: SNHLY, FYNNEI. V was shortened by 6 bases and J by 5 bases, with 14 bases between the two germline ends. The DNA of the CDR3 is TGTGCCAGCAGACAGGGTTTGGGAAATAATTCACCCCTCCACTTT. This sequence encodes CASRQGLGNNSPLHF.

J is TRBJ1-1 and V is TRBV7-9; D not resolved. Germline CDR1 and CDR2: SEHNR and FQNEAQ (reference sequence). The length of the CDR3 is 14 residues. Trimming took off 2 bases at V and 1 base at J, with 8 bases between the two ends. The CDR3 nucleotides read TGTGCCAGCAGCTTACGCGGCAAGAACACTGAAGCTTTCTTT. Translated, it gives CASSLRGKNTEAFF.

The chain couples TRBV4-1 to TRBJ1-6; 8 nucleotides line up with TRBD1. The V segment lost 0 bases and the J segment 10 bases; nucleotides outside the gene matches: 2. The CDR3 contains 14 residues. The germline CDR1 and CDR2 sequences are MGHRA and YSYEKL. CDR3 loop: CASSQEAGGSPLHF. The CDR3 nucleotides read TGCGCCAGCAGCCAAGAGGCAGGGGGCTCACCCCTCCACTTT.

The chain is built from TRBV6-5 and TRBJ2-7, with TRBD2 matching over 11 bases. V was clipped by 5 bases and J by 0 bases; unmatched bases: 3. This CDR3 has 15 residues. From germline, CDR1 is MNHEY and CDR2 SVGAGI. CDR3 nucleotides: TGTGCCAGCAGTACCCTAGCGGGGGGCTCCTACGAGCAGTACTTC. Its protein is CASSTLAGGSYEQYF.

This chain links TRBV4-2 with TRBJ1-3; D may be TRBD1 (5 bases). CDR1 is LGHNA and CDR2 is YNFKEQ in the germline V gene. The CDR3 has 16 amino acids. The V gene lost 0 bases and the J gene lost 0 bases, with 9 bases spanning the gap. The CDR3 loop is CASSQDPRGSGNTIYF. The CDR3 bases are TGTGCCAGCAGCCAAGATCCAAGGGGCTCTGGAAACACCATATATTTT.

The CDR3 sequence is CASSNQLSGANVLTF. The CDR3 DNA sequence: TGTGCCAGCAGCAACCAACTTTCTGGGGCCAACGTCCTGACTTTC. V is TRBV7-2 and J is TRBJ2-6; D not certain. V lost 5 bases and J lost 1, with 9 bases in between. Germline V lookup: CDR1 SGHTA, CDR2 FQGNSA. The CDR3 spans 15 residues.

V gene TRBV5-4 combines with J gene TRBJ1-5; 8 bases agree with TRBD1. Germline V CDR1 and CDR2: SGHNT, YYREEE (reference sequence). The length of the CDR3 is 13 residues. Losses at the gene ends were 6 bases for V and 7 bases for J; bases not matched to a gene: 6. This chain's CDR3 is CASNPGGRQPQHF. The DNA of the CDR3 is TGTGCCAGCAACCCAGGGGGCAGGCAGCCCCAGCATTTT. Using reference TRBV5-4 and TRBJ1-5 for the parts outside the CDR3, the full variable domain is ETGVTQSPTHLIKTRGQQVTLRCSSQSGHNTVSWYQQALGQGPQFIFQYYREEENGRGNFPPRFSGLQFPNYSSELNVNALELDDSALYLCASNPGGRQPQHFGDGTRLSIL.

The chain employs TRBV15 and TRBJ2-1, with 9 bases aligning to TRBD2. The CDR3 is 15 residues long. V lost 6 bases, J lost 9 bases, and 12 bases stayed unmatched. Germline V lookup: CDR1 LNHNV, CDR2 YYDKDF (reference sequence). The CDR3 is CATRAGGGGLFEQFF. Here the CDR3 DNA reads TGTGCCACCAGAGCTGGCGGGGGGGGGCTTTTTGAGCAGTTCTTC. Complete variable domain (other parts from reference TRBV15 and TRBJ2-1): DAMVIQNPRYQVTQFGKPVTLSCSQTLNHNVMYWYQQKSSQAPKLLFHYYDKDFNNEADTPDNFQSRRPNTSFCFLDIRSPGLGDTAMYLCATRAGGGGLFEQFFGPGTRLTVL.

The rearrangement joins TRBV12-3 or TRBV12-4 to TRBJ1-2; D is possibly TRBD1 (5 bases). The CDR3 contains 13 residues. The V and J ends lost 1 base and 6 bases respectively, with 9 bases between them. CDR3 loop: CASSLVQGDGYTF. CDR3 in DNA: TGTGCCAGCAGTTTAGTGCAGGGCGATGGCTACACCTTC.

The CDR3 DNA reads as TGTGCCAGCAGCGCAGACACGGACTCCTACGAGCAGTACTTC. This gives the protein CASSADTDSYEQYF. The V call is TRBV9, the J call TRBJ2-7; D ambiguous. Germline CDR1 is SGDLS and CDR2 is YYNGEE. The CDR3 loop spans 14 amino acids. Trimming left V 3 bases short and J 0 bases short, with 10 bases between.

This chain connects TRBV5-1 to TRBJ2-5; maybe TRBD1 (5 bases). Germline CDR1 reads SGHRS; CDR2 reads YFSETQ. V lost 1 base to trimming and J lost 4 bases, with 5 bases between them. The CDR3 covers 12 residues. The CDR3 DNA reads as TGCGCCAGCAGCTTGAGGGGAGAGACCCAGTACTTC. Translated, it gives CASSLRGETQYF. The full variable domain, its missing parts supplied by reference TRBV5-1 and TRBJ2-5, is KAGVTQTPRYLIKTRGQQVTLSCSPISGHRSVSWYQQTPGQGLQFLFEYFSETQRNKGNFPGRFSGRQFSNSRSEMNVSTLELGDSALYLCASSLRGETQYFGPGTRLLVL.

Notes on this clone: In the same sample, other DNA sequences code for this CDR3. The CDR3 spells CASSVTGERDYGYTF. DNA of the CDR3: TGTGCCAGCAGCGTGACAGGGGAACGGGATTATGGCTACACCTTC. The gene calls are TRBV9 and TRBJ1-2, with 8 bases matching TRBD1. The CDR3 sequence is 15 residues long. Trimming took 2 bases from V and 5 from J; bases not matched to a gene: 8. Germline lookup yields CDR1 SGDLS and CDR2 YYNGEE.

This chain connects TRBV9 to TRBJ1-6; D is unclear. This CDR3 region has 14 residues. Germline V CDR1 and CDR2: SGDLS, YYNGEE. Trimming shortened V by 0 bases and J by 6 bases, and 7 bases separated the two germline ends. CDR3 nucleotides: TGTGCCAGCAGCGTAGCTGAGGGTAATTCACCCCTCCACTTT. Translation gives CASSVAEGNSPLHF.

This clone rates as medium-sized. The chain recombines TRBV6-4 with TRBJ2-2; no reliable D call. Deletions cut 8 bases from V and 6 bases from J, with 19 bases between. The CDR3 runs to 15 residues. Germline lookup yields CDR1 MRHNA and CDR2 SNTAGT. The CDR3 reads CASAPVGSSPGELFF. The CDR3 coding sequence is TGTGCCAGCGCTCCAGTCGGGTCGTCGCCCGGGGAGCTGTTTTTT.